This TCR beta chain was sequenced for a study of T cell changes during pregnancy in multiple sclerosis. The assay was immunoSEQ multiplex PCR, and TCRdb's table has in-frame clones only and misses some. Here the sample spans about 47,000 clones, around nine tenths being singletons. CDR3 size: 17 residues. Trimming removed 1 base at V and 2 bases at J, with 16 bases between. The germline gives CDR1 SEHNR, CDR2 FQNEAQ (reference sequence). The V and J genes are TRBV7-9 and TRBJ2-3; TRBD2 might be the D (7 bases). The sequence came from a female donor with multiple sclerosis, enrolled in a pregnancy study. This specimen consisted of peripheral blood, obtained in the first trimester of pregnancy. This chain's CDR3 is CASSLVRGRGLTDTQYF. For the CDR3, the DNA is TGTGCCAGCAGCTTAGTCCGTGGGCGGGGGCTCACAGATACGCAGTATTTT.